The 31 T cell receptor beta chains given below trace back to one sample, sequenced in a study of Graves' ophthalmopathy and Graves' hyperthyroidism listed by TCRdb under 2018. Sequencing was performed on an Illumina HiSeq 2000. For repertoire sequencing, the TCR beta CDR3 regions were amplified from RNA transcripts. The first round was an RT-PCR using HTBI primers with the Qiagen OneStep RT-PCR kit, and this first round was followed by a second-round multiplex PCR, then size selection and purification. The public sequencing data were trimmed at Q25 with fastp and processed into clonotypes with MiXCR by TCRdb, which kept only in-frame beta chains. Identical CDR3 proteins give one entry, which carries the most common genes and DNA. Present in this sample are some 750,000 distinct CDR3 sequences, around 40% of which were seen just once. The leading ten clones occupy less than 55% of the sample. The sample comprised peripheral blood. The receptors come from an adult man with Graves' ophthalmopathy.

The chain recombines TRBV29-1 with TRBJ2-4, with D possibly matching TRBD1 (8 bases). V lost 2 bases and J 6 bases, leaving 20 bases between the germline ends. Germline CDR1 SQVTM, CDR2 ANQGSEA. The CDR3 spans 16 residues. CDR3 bases: TGCAGCGTTGAAACCGGGGGGCAGGGGGCACGAAACATTCAGTACTTC. Its protein product is CSVETGGQGARNIQYF. Drawing the rest from reference TRBV29-1 and TRBJ2-4, the complete variable domain is SAVISQKPSRDICQRGTSLTIQCQVDSQVTMMFWYRQQPGQSLTLIATANQGSEATYESGFVIDKFPISRPNLTFSTLTVSNMSPEDSSIYLCSVETGGQGARNIQYFGAGTRLSVL.

This rearrangement joins TRBV2 to TRBJ2-5; D ambiguous. This CDR3 has 14 residues. With 4 bases removed from V and 0 bases from J, the gap between germline ends came to 9 bases. CDR1 and CDR2 from the germline V gene are SNHLY and FYNNEI. The CDR3 coding sequence is TGTGCCAGCAGTGGGGCCAGGTACCAAGAGACCCAGTACTTC. This translates into CASSGARYQETQYF.

The rearrangement links TRBV10-2 to TRBJ1-2; no definite D call. The CDR3 has 13 residues. V dropped 4 bases and J dropped 3 bases, with 9 bases sitting between them. Germline CDR1 is WSHSY and CDR2 is SAAADI. The CDR3 sequence: CASSVREYYGYTF. As DNA, the CDR3 is TGCGCCAGCAGTGTACGGGAATACTATGGCTACACCTTC.

This clonotype was recorded at least ten times. The chain employs TRBV5-1 and TRBJ1-1; 10 bases map to TRBD1. The trim removed 4 bases at V and 9 bases at J, leaving 6 bases unmatched. The CDR3 has 13 residues. In germline, CDR1 is SGHRS, CDR2 YFSETQ. The chain's CDR3 is CASSVRDRGQAFF. Here the CDR3 DNA reads TGCGCCAGCAGCGTACGGGACAGGGGCCAAGCTTTCTTT.

This clonotype appeared a few times. The chain has TRBV20-1 and TRBJ2-2; D is uncertain. V was pared by 4 bases and J by 5 bases, with 14 bases between. The CDR3 consists of 14 residues. Germline loops: CDR1 DFQATT, CDR2 SNEGSKA (reference sequence). CDR3 nucleotide sequence: TGCAGTGCTATTAAACCAGAAGGGACCGGGGAGCTGTTTTTT. Its translation: CSAIKPEGTGELFF.

Worth noting for this clonotype: The junction departs from the called germline gene at one end, perhaps through a read error. This chain joins TRBV10-3 and TRBJ2-2; the match to TRBD2 covers 8 bases. Germline assignment: CDR1 ENHRY and CDR2 SYGVKD. This CDR3 is 14 amino acids long. DNA for the CDR3: TGTGCCAGCAGTCGGACTAGCTTTCCCGGGGAGCTGTTTTTT. Its translation is CASSRTSFPGELFF.

This clonotype was picked up many times. Mismatch with germline at one junction end may stem from a read error. V usage is TRBV5-1 and J usage is TRBJ2-7, with unresolved D. The CDR3 contains 13 residues. CDR1 is SGHRS, CDR2 YFSETQ, per germline. In DNA form, the CDR3 reads TGTGCCAGCAGCTTAGCCACATCCTACGAGCAGTACTTC. This encodes CASSLATSYEQYF.

This clonotype was detected a few times. A read error may account for a junction end that differs from germline. The rearrangement uses TRBV10-3 and TRBJ2-7; no clear D. Germline-derived CDR1 and CDR2 are ENHRY and SYGVKD. The CDR3 is 13 residues long. The CDR3 reads CASSPDFPYEQYF. Written as DNA, the CDR3 is TGTGCCAGCAGTCCCGACTTTCCCTACGAGCAGTACTTC.

Note on this clonotype: This clone may be a read error of a much larger clone one base away. This chain links TRBV6-1 with TRBJ2-6; D not resolved. In germline, CDR1 is MNHNS, CDR2 SASEGT. V was cut by 4 bases and J by 0 bases, with 4 bases left in between. This CDR3 has 14 amino acids. In DNA, the CDR3 is TGTGCCAGCAGTGGCCTCTCTGGGGCCAACGTCCTGACTTTC. This encodes CASSGLSGANVLTF.

The CDR3 coding sequence is TGTGCCAGCAGTTACGACGGCCTACGGGAGGAAAAACTGTTTTTT. As protein: CASSYDGLREEKLFF. The rearrangement links TRBV7-9 to TRBJ1-4; D remains ambiguous. V was pared by 6 bases and J by 8 bases, with 19 bases between. Looked up from germline, CDR1 is SEHNR and CDR2 is FQNEAQ (reference sequence). There are 15 residues in the CDR3.

This clonotype was observed many times. V gene TRBV12-3 or TRBV12-4 combines with J gene TRBJ1-4, with TRBD1 identical over 7 bases. The CDR3 is 14 residues long. With V trimmed by 3 bases and J by 5 bases, 3 bases remained unmatched. CDR3 bases: TGTGCCAGCAGTTTGACAGGGAGGAATGAAAAACTGTTTTTT. As protein: CASSLTGRNEKLFF.

The chain combines TRBV20-1 with TRBJ2-7; 7 bases fit TRBD2. V lost 5 bases and J lost 3; bases outside the gene matches: 13. This CDR3 has 15 residues. The germline V gene encodes CDR1 DFQATT and CDR2 SNEGSKA (reference sequence). CDR3 protein: CSASSGGFGDYEQYF. The DNA of the CDR3 is TGCAGTGCTTCTTCGGGGGGTTTCGGCGACTACGAGCAGTACTTC.

This clonotype was detected ten times or more. The rearrangement links TRBV7-9 to TRBJ2-7; 9 positions match TRBD1. The germline gives CDR1 SEHNR, CDR2 FQNEAQ (reference sequence). This CDR3 region has 14 residues. The V segment lost 6 bases and the J segment 3 bases; nucleotides outside the gene matches: 6. The CDR3 region is CASRGQGDIYEQYF. The CDR3 bases are TGTGCCAGCAGGGGACAGGGAGACATCTACGAGCAGTACTTC.

The chain uses TRBV5-6 and TRBJ2-7, with 8 nucleotides matching TRBD2. This CDR3 comprises 14 residues. The germline gives CDR1 SGHDT, CDR2 YYEEEE. Germline trimming cut 2 bases from V and 4 bases from J; bases unmatched to any gene: 5. The CDR3 DNA follows: TGTGCCAGCAGCTTCATTTTAGCGGGGTACGAGCAGTACTTC. Its translation: CASSFILAGYEQYF.

This clonotype was observed many times. V gene TRBV10-3 combines with J gene TRBJ1-6; no definite D call. V lost 1 base and J lost 6, with 7 bases in between. Germline values: CDR1 ENHRY, CDR2 SYGVKD. The CDR3 is 14 amino acids. CDR3 residues: CAISEFSGNSPLHF. For the CDR3, the DNA is TGTGCCATCAGTGAGTTCTCGGGTAATTCACCCCTCCACTTT.

A few counts support this clonotype. The chain uses TRBV7-4 and TRBJ2-2, with D uncertain. The germline V gene encodes CDR1 SGHVT and CDR2 SQSDAQ. CDR3 size: 12 residues. Trimming removed 8 bases from V and 6 bases from J, with 10 bases in between. CDR3 in amino acids: CASSLTPGELFF. DNA for the CDR3: TGTGCCAGCTCCCTGACCCCCGGGGAGCTGTTTTTT.

This chain links TRBV20-1 with TRBJ2-5; 8 nucleotides line up with TRBD2. Germline CDR1 and CDR2: DFQATT and SNEGSKA (reference sequence). The CDR3 extends over 14 amino acids. Trimming cost V 5 bases and J 2 bases; bases outside gene matches: 7. The CDR3 DNA follows: TGCAGTGCTGGCATTAGCGGGGCTCAAGAGACCCAGTACTTC. It translates to CSAGISGAQETQYF.

The V and J genes are TRBV2 and TRBJ1-2; possibly TRBD1 for D (6 bases). The CDR3 contains 12 residues. V gave up 11 bases and J gave up 4 bases, with 14 bases separating them. The germline CDR1 and CDR2 sequences are SNHLY and FYNNEI. Here the CDR3 reads CAHSGVRYGYTF. CDR3 sequence (DNA): TGTGCCCATTCAGGGGTTCGCTATGGCTACACCTTC.

This clonotype was seen only a few times. This chain links TRBV12-3 or TRBV12-4 with TRBJ2-7; possibly TRBD1 for D (6 bases). The CDR3 totals 14 residues. V gave up 6 bases and J gave up 4 bases, with 16 bases separating them. CDR3 loop: CASSYRDTTYEQYF. In DNA form, the CDR3 reads TGTGCCAGCAGCTACCGGGACACCACTTACGAGCAGTACTTC.

V gene TRBV29-1 combines with J gene TRBJ1-3; maybe TRBD1 (6 bases). The germline V gene encodes CDR1 SQVTM and CDR2 ANQGSEA. The length of the CDR3 is 13 residues. V was trimmed by 5 bases and J by 4 bases, leaving 12 bases between them. The CDR3 loop reads CSVITGTGNTIYF. In DNA, the CDR3 is TGCAGCGTTATTACAGGGACAGGAAACACCATATATTTT.

The sample holds many counts of this clonotype. This chain joins TRBV7-9 and TRBJ2-2; D call uncertain. V shed 3 bases and J shed 6 bases, with 8 bases lying between them. The CDR3 runs to 13 residues. Germline assignment: CDR1 SEHNR and CDR2 FQNEAQ (reference sequence). CDR3 residues: CASSLALAGELFF. DNA for the CDR3: TGTGCCAGCAGCTTGGCCCTGGCCGGGGAGCTGTTTTTT.

This clonotype has a count of ten or more. The chain carries TRBV9 and TRBJ2-7, with 8 positions matching TRBD1. The V gene end was trimmed by 3 bases and the J gene end by 2 bases; junction bases not matched to a gene: 1. In germline, CDR1 is SGDLS, CDR2 YYNGEE. CDR3 length: 13 amino acids. CDR3 in DNA: TGTGCCAGCAGCGGACAGGGGACCTACGAGCAGTACTTC. Translated: CASSGQGTYEQYF.

This clonotype was observed a handful of times. This sequence joins TRBV28 and TRBJ2-2; either TRBD1 or TRBD2 may fit D (5 bases each). The germline gives CDR1 MDHEN, CDR2 SYDVKM. V was trimmed by 5 bases and J by 7 bases, leaving 14 bases between them. CDR3 length equals 14 residues. The CDR3 DNA follows: TGTGCCAGCAGTACGGGAAGGGGAATCGGGGAGCTGTTTTTT. It yields the protein CASSTGRGIGELFF.

This chain uses TRBV7-2 with TRBJ1-2; the D is unclear. Trimming left V 3 bases short and J 0 bases short, with 17 bases between. Germline V lookup: CDR1 SGHTA, CDR2 FQGNSA. The CDR3 is 17 residues long. The CDR3 region is CASSFLPPGSANYGYTF. DNA of the CDR3: TGTGCCAGCAGCTTTCTCCCCCCCGGGTCCGCTAACTATGGCTACACCTTC.

This clonotype was seen repeatedly, ten times or more. The chain uses TRBV19 and TRBJ1-5; TRBD1 agrees at 11 bases. CDR3 length equals 16 residues. The J segment lost 3 bases and the V segment lost 6 bases, leaving 7 bases of the junction unmatched. Germline V gives CDR1 LNHDA, CDR2 SQIVND (reference sequence). CDR3 sequence reads: CASSTGDRGINQPQHF. Here the CDR3 DNA reads TGTGCCAGTAGCACAGGGGACAGGGGGATCAATCAGCCCCAGCATTTT.

This clonotype was seen many times. V is TRBV6-1 and J is TRBJ2-7; TRBD1 matches at 8 bases. The V and J ends lost 5 bases and 6 bases, in that order; junction bases with no gene match: 6. The germline gives CDR1 MNHNS, CDR2 SASEGT. This CDR3 spans 13 amino acids. The CDR3: CASSPGQGFEQYF. DNA of the CDR3: TGTGCCAGCAGTCCAGGACAGGGCTTCGAGCAGTACTTC.

This clonotype was seen ten or more times. A junction boundary mismatches the germline segment, possibly from a read error. The J gene is TRBJ2-7, the V gene TRBV7-9; a possible D gene is TRBD2 (5 bases). CDR1 SEHNR and CDR2 FQNEAQ come from the germline V gene (reference sequence). The length of the CDR3 is 12 residues. In DNA form, the CDR3 reads TGCGCCAGCAGCTTCGGGAACTACGAGCAGTACTTC. This encodes CASSFGNYEQYF.

Points on this clonotype: A much bigger clone sits one base away, suggesting this may be a read error. The rearrangement uses TRBV7-9 and TRBJ2-7, with 12 bases identical to TRBD1. The CDR3 covers 15 residues. V gave up 5 bases and J gave up 2 bases; unmatched junction bases: 4. Per the germline V gene, CDR1 is SEHNR and CDR2 is FQNEAQ (reference sequence). CDR3 in DNA: TGTGCCAGCAGCCCCCGGGACAGGGGGCCCTACGAGCAGTACTTC. Residues: CASSPRDRGPYEQYF. Looking up the rest from reference TRBV7-9 and TRBJ2-7 gives the full variable domain: DTGVSQNPRHKITKRGQNVTFRCDPISEHNRLYWYRQTLGQGPEFLTYFQNEAQLEKSRLLSDRFSAERPKGSFSTLEIQRTEQGDSAMYLCASSPRDRGPYEQYFGPGTRLTVT.

Many counts were recorded for this clonotype. This rearrangement joins TRBV19 to TRBJ1-2; D is undetermined. Trimming stripped 3 bases from V and 4 bases from J, with 15 bases between. Germline-derived CDR1 and CDR2 are LNHDA and SQIVND (reference sequence). There are 15 residues in the CDR3. CDR3 amino acids: CASSILPASGYGYTF. The CDR3 coding sequence is TGTGCCAGTAGTATTCTTCCAGCCTCTGGCTATGGCTACACCTTC. Together with reference TRBV19 and TRBJ1-2, the CDR3 gives the full variable domain: DGGITQSPKYLFRKEGQNVTLSCEQNLNHDAMYWYRQDPGQGLRLIYYSQIVNDFQKGDIAEGYSVSREKKESFPLTVTSAQKNPTAFYLCASSILPASGYGYTFGSGTRLTVV.

The chain combines TRBV29-1 with TRBJ1-2; perhaps TRBD1 as D (6 bases). Trimming removed 6 bases from V and 0 bases from J, with 11 bases in between. Germline assignment: CDR1 SQVTM and CDR2 ANQGSEA. This CDR3 spans 13 amino acids. In DNA, the CDR3 is TGCAGCGTCCTGACAGGCTCTAACTATGGCTACACCTTC. Translated: CSVLTGSNYGYTF.

In this sample, this clonotype turned up once. The rearrangement uses TRBV10-1 and TRBJ2-3, with 8 bases that match TRBD2. V gave up 5 bases and J gave up 2 bases; unmatched junction bases: 6. This CDR3 comprises 15 residues. Per germline, CDR1 WNHNN and CDR2 SYGVQD (reference sequence). CDR3 coding DNA: TGCGCCAGCAGTCAGAGCGGGAGTGACACAGATACGCAGTATTTT. Translated, it gives CASSQSGSDTDTQYF.